This record concerns one TCR beta chain sequence. Its antigen remains unknown. The source of the sample is a study of radiotherapy plus CTLA-4 blockade in lung cancer. Whole-study context: Among patients, approximately 19% showed objective responses, and 30% to 35% had disease control. Study-level results: Clones derived from tumor TCRs expanded in blood after radiotherapy plus ipilimumab. The authors reported that early blood T cell clone dynamics, with interferon-beta, best predicted response.

Libraries were prepared by immunoSEQ multiplex PCR; TCRdb keeps only in-frame clonotypes and omits some of them. The data contain roughly 50,000 clones, approximately 85% of them singletons. The clonotype originates from a human donor with non-small cell lung cancer whose response to radiotherapy plus ipilimumab could not be evaluated. Material: peripheral blood, obtained from a patient treated with radiotherapy plus ipilimumab.

The CDR3 coding sequence is TGCGCCAGCAGCTTGTGGACAGGGGGCACAGATACGCAGTATTTT. It translates to CASSLWTGGTDTQYF. V is TRBV5-1 and J is TRBJ2-3, with 9 bases that match TRBD1. Germline V gene data show CDR1 as SGHRS and CDR2 as YFSETQ. Losses at the gene ends were 1 base for V and 1 base for J; bases not matched to a gene: 1. This CDR3 is 15 amino acids long.